These 30 T cell receptor beta chains were all obtained from the same sample, sequenced in a study of cytotoxic CD8 clonotypes in ibrutinib-treated CLL. Sequencing used immunoSEQ multiplex PCR; TCRdb keeps in-frame clones, though not all of them. The sample consists of about 35,000 clones, 49% of them appearing once. This specimen consisted of PBMCs, obtained before ibrutinib treatment. These receptors originate from a human donor with chronic lymphocytic leukemia.

CDR3 amino acids: CASSLGFSNQPQHF. The CDR3 nucleotides are TGTGCCAGCAGCTTAGGGTTTAGCAATCAGCCCCAGCATTTT. The J gene is TRBJ1-5, the V gene TRBV7-2; D unresolved. The CDR3 length is 14 residues. Per germline, CDR1 SGHTA and CDR2 FQGNSA. The germline V and J ends were trimmed by 1 base and 0 bases, with 4 bases remaining between them.

V usage is TRBV7-3 and J usage is TRBJ2-3, with 7 bases fitting TRBD2. V shed 1 base and J 0 bases; nucleotides not matched to a gene: 1. CDR1 SGHTA and CDR2 FQGTGA come from the germline V gene. There are 15 residues in the CDR3. This chain's CDR3 is CASSLNGGSTDTQYF. The CDR3 bases are TGTGCCAGCAGCTTAAACGGGGGGAGCACAGATACGCAGTATTTT.

The chain has TRBV25-1 and TRBJ1-1; D possibly corresponds to TRBD1 (5 bases). The CDR3 length is 15 residues. Germline CDR1 is MGHDK and CDR2 is SYGVNS. V was shortened by 1 base and J by 1 base, with 10 bases between the two germline ends. The CDR3 sequence: CASSESRGPNTEAFF. CDR3 nucleotides: TGTGCCAGCAGTGAATCACGGGGCCCGAACACTGAAGCTTTCTTT.

This clone was detected a few times. J is TRBJ1-5 and V is TRBV4-2, with 7 bases lining up with TRBD1. With 2 bases clipped from V and 16 bases from J, the junction kept 11 bases outside the gene matches. Germline V gives CDR1 LGHNA, CDR2 YNFKEQ. This CDR3 has 13 residues. The CDR3: CASSQSRDSAPHF. The CDR3 coding sequence is TGTGCCAGCAGCCAATCCCGGGACAGCGCCCCTCATTTT.

The chain is built from TRBV6-5 and TRBJ2-1; TRBD2 agrees at 11 bases. Germline V gene lookup returns CDR1 MNHEY and CDR2 SVGAGI. The trim removed 5 bases at V and 5 bases at J, leaving 2 bases unmatched. This CDR3 is built from 14 residues. CDR3 region: CASSLAGGNNEQFF. CDR3 sequence (DNA): TGTGCCAGCAGTCTAGCGGGGGGAAACAATGAGCAGTTCTTC.

This clone was seen more than once but under ten times. The chain combines TRBV7-2 with TRBJ1-2; a weak D match, TRBD1 (5 bases). The CDR3 runs to 14 residues. Looked up from germline, CDR1 is SGHTA and CDR2 is FQGNSA. The germline V and J ends were trimmed by 2 bases and 2 bases, with 9 bases remaining between them. The CDR3 loop reads CASSLWGPNYGYTF. The CDR3 DNA is TGTGCCAGCAGCTTATGGGGCCCCAACTATGGCTACACCTTC. Drawing the rest from reference TRBV7-2 and TRBJ1-2, the complete variable domain is GAGVSQSPSNKVTEKGKDVELRCDPISGHTALYWYRQSLGQGLEFLIYFQGNSAPDKSGLPSDRFSAERTGGSVSTLTIQRTQQEDSAVYLCASSLWGPNYGYTFGSGTRLTVV.

The CDR3 spells CASTGQSNQPQHF. In DNA form, the CDR3 reads TGTGCCAGTACCGGTCAGAGCAATCAGCCCCAGCATTTT. The chain has TRBV19 and TRBJ1-5, with no clear D. V was clipped by 7 bases and J by 1 base, with 8 bases between them. The CDR3 is made up of 13 amino acids. Per the germline V gene, CDR1 is LNHDA and CDR2 is SQIVND (reference sequence).

Of note for this clone: Germline is not matched at one junction end, which may reflect a read error. This rearrangement joins TRBV7-7 to TRBJ2-1; 9 nucleotides match TRBD1. The CDR3 runs to 16 residues. Germline V CDR1 and CDR2: SSHAT, FNYEAQ (reference sequence). CDR3 loop: CASSRRTGASIGEQFF. The CDR3 DNA is TGTGCTAGCAGCCGCCGGACAGGGGCAAGTATCGGTGAGCAGTTCTTC.

V is TRBV6-5 and J is TRBJ2-5, with 11 bases fitting TRBD2. J lost 4 bases, V lost 0 bases, and 4 bases had no gene match. CDR1 MNHEY and CDR2 SVGAGI come from the germline V gene. This CDR3 has 16 amino acids. The CDR3 loop reads CASSYSGTSGVETQYF. The CDR3 bases are TGTGCCAGCAGTTACTCTGGGACTAGCGGCGTAGAGACCCAGTACTTC.

The CDR3 reads CASSDSWRGIGYYGYTF. The CDR3 bases are TGTGCCAGCAGTGACTCATGGAGGGGAATTGGCTATTATGGCTACACCTTC. The chain is built from TRBV6-4 and TRBJ1-2, with D perhaps matching TRBD1 (5 bases). This CDR3 has 17 amino acids. Trimming left V 0 bases short and J 5 bases short, with 19 bases between. Germline V CDR1 and CDR2: MRHNA, SNTAGT.

The rearrangement links TRBV10-1 to TRBJ1-1; D uncertain. The germline V gene encodes CDR1 WNHNN and CDR2 SYGVQD (reference sequence). Trimming took off 7 bases at V and 2 bases at J, with 14 bases between the two ends. The CDR3 has 14 amino acids. DNA of the CDR3: TGCGCCAGCACCCCTGCCCGAGACAACACTGAAGCTTTCTTT. Translated: CASTPARDNTEAFF.

This sequence joins TRBV15 and TRBJ1-5; D perhaps matches TRBD1 (5 bases). The CDR3 consists of 14 residues. Trimming took off 7 bases at V and 8 bases at J, with 18 bases between the two ends. Germline V gene data show CDR1 as LNHNV and CDR2 as YYDKDF (reference sequence). CDR3 protein: CATNPDRGGEPQHF. CDR3 sequence (DNA): TGTGCCACCAACCCTGACAGAGGCGGAGAGCCCCAGCATTTT.

This clone came up a few times. This sample includes further DNA sequences coding for the same CDR3. The chain has TRBV5-1 and TRBJ1-2, with D unresolved. The length of the CDR3 is 12 residues. V was shortened by 0 bases and J by 5 bases, with 5 bases between the two germline ends. Germline V CDR1 and CDR2: SGHRS, YFSETQ. The CDR3 bases are TGCGCCAGCAGCTTGGAAGGGTATGGCTACACCTTC. It is translated as CASSLEGYGYTF.

V is TRBV19 and J is TRBJ1-1, with D tentatively TRBD1 (6 bases). The CDR3 spans 15 residues. V was pared by 4 bases and J by 1 base, with 13 bases between. Germline assignment: CDR1 LNHDA and CDR2 SQIVND (reference sequence). Written as DNA, the CDR3 is TGTGCCAGTAGTACAGGGGAGGAATGGAACACTGAAGCTTTCTTT. Translation gives CASSTGEEWNTEAFF.

The V gene is TRBV5-1, the J gene TRBJ1-4; D gene ambiguous. CDR1 is SGHRS, CDR2 YFSETQ, per germline. V was trimmed by 0 bases and J by 0 bases, leaving 9 bases between them. The CDR3 is made up of 16 amino acids. This CDR3 is CASSLGGSATNEKLFF. In nucleotides, the CDR3 is TGCGCCAGCAGCTTGGGAGGGTCTGCAACTAATGAAAAACTGTTTTTT.

The chain combines TRBV7-2 with TRBJ2-2, with D hard to call. CDR3 size: 13 residues. In germline, CDR1 is SGHTA, CDR2 FQGNSA. V was cut by 1 base and J by 5 bases, with 5 bases left in between. The CDR3 DNA reads TGTGCCAGCAGCTTAGTTCGGACCGGGGAGCTGTTTTTT. Translating gives CASSLVRTGELFF. Together with reference TRBV7-2 and TRBJ2-2, the CDR3 gives the full variable domain: GAGVSQSPSNKVTEKGKDVELRCDPISGHTALYWYRQSLGQGLEFLIYFQGNSAPDKSGLPSDRFSAERTGGSVSTLTIQRTQQEDSAVYLCASSLVRTGELFFGEGSRLTVL.

The chain uses TRBV5-6 and TRBJ1-1; 12 positions agree with TRBD1. With 4 bases clipped from V and 3 bases from J, the junction kept 7 bases outside the gene matches. Germline lookup yields CDR1 SGHDT and CDR2 YYEEEE. The CDR3 is made up of 16 amino acids. CDR3 in DNA: TGTGCCAGCAGCCCCGGGACAGGGGGCTGGGACACTGAAGCTTTCTTT. Translated, it gives CASSPGTGGWDTEAFF.

J is TRBJ1-2 and V is TRBV6-5, with 7 nucleotides matching TRBD1. This CDR3 contains 15 residues. Germline-derived CDR1 and CDR2 are MNHEY and SVGAGI. V was pared by 5 bases and J by 6 bases, with 12 bases of the junction left unmatched. The CDR3 protein is CASSGQQGFLNGYTF. CDR3 DNA: TGTGCCAGCAGTGGCCAACAGGGGTTCTTAAATGGCTACACCTTC.

This clone was counted between two and nine times. V and J are TRBV9 and TRBJ1-6; no definite D call. This CDR3 has 17 amino acids. The germline gives CDR1 SGDLS, CDR2 YYNGEE. V lost 3 bases and J 0 bases, leaving 13 bases between the germline ends. The CDR3 loop reads CASSATIRGSYNSPLHF. The CDR3 DNA reads as TGTGCCAGCAGCGCAACCATTAGAGGCTCCTATAATTCACCCCTCCACTTT. Combining the CDR3 with reference TRBV9 and TRBJ1-6 gives the whole variable domain DSGVTQTPKHLITATGQRVTLRCSPRSGDLSVYWYQQSLDQGLQFLIQYYNGEERAKGNILERFSAQQFPDLHSELNLSSLELGDSALYFCASSATIRGSYNSPLHFGNGTRLTVT.

The chain joins TRBV5-6 to TRBJ2-7; no clear D. Trimming left V 5 bases short and J 7 bases short, with 13 bases between. The CDR3 length is 12 residues. Germline CDR1 and CDR2: SGHDT and YYEEEE. The CDR3 protein is CASSYAVLEQYF. For the CDR3, the DNA is TGTGCCAGCAGTTACGCCGTCTTGGAGCAGTACTTC. Filled out from reference TRBV5-6 and TRBJ2-7, the complete variable domain reads DAGVTQSPTHLIKTRGQQVTLRCSPKSGHDTVSWYQQALGQGPQFIFQYYEEEERQRGNFPDRFSGHQFPNYSSELNVNALLLGDSALYLCASSYAVLEQYFGPGTRLTVT.

This rearrangement joins TRBV6-6 to TRBJ2-3; TRBD1 matches at 8 bases. Trimming at V came to 2 bases and at J to 1 base, leaving 5 bases not matched to a gene. The CDR3 is 16 residues long. Per the germline V gene, CDR1 is MNHNY and CDR2 is SVGAGI (reference sequence). The CDR3 DNA sequence: TGTGCCAGCAGTTACAGGGTGACAGGGGGCACAGATACGCAGTATTTT. Its translation is CASSYRVTGGTDTQYF.

The CDR3 region has the DNA TGTGCCAGCAGCTTTGGGGACAGGGCTGGCAATCAGCCCCAGCATTTT. This codes for CASSFGDRAGNQPQHF. The chain recombines TRBV7-2 with TRBJ1-5; TRBD1 matches at 9 bases. Germline V gene lookup returns CDR1 SGHTA and CDR2 FQGNSA. The V segment lost 3 bases and the J segment 2 bases; nucleotides outside the gene matches: 5. The CDR3 length is 16 residues.

The chain combines TRBV27 with TRBJ1-1, with D uncertain. Trimming left V 3 bases short and J 4 bases short, with 12 bases between. CDR3 size: 14 residues. Germline V gives CDR1 MNHEY, CDR2 SMNVEV (reference sequence). The CDR3 DNA reads TGTGCCAGCAGTTTGGACCTTGATACCACTGAAGCTTTCTTT. Protein product: CASSLDLDTTEAFF.

This rearrangement joins TRBV7-6 to TRBJ2-1; either TRBD1 or TRBD2 may supply D (6 bases each). Deletions cut 5 bases from V and 15 bases from J, with 14 bases between. The CDR3 sequence is 11 residues long. CDR1 and CDR2 (germline): SGHVS, FNYEAQ. DNA for the CDR3: TGTGCCAGCAGCGCGGGACAAAAGTTGTTCTTC. This encodes CASSAGQKLFF.

This chain links TRBV11-2 with TRBJ1-3, with no clear D. V gave up 1 base and J gave up 1 base, with 5 bases separating them. The CDR3 spans 14 residues. From germline, CDR1 is SGHAT and CDR2 FQNNGV. The CDR3 here is CASSLVQSGNTIYF. CDR3 sequence (DNA): TGTGCCAGCAGCTTAGTGCAGTCTGGAAACACCATATATTTT.

In its sample, this clone was seen a few times. The gene calls are TRBV5-4 and TRBJ2-5; the match to TRBD1 covers 7 bases. The CDR3 has 13 amino acids. The germline CDR1 and CDR2 sequences are SGHNT and YYREEE (reference sequence). V shed 4 bases, J shed 2 bases, and the junction held 2 bases outside the gene matches. CDR3 DNA sequence: TGTGCCAGCAGCCCGGGACAGCAAGAGACCCAGTACTTC. It translates to CASSPGQQETQYF.

The chain employs TRBV7-9 and TRBJ1-3; D remains ambiguous. The V gene lost 5 bases and the J gene lost 2 bases, with 16 bases spanning the gap. Germline CDR1 reads SEHNR; CDR2 reads FQNEAQ (reference sequence). The CDR3 length is 16 residues. The CDR3 is CASSIPGPRTGNTIYF. The DNA of the CDR3 is TGTGCCAGCAGCATTCCCGGGCCTAGGACTGGAAACACCATATATTTT.

The gene calls are TRBV6-5 and TRBJ1-1; 8 bases fit TRBD1. Germline assignment: CDR1 MNHEY and CDR2 SVGAGI. The CDR3 has 14 amino acids. J gave up 3 bases and V 6 bases, and 6 bases lay outside the gene matches. The CDR3 bases are TGTGCCAGCAGCCCCCAGGGGGCTTACACTGAAGCTTTCTTT. Protein sequence: CASSPQGAYTEAFF.

The rearrangement joins TRBV7-9 to TRBJ2-1; D possibly uses TRBD1 or TRBD2 (5 bases each). Trimming shortened V by 5 bases and J by 3 bases, and 14 bases separated the two germline ends. The V gene's germline CDR1 is SEHNR and CDR2 FQNEAQ (reference sequence). CDR3 length: 15 residues. Here the CDR3 DNA reads TGTGCCAGCAGCAAAGAGGGGCAAGTCTACAATGAGCAGTTCTTC. Amino acid sequence: CASSKEGQVYNEQFF.

This clone was counted only a few times. Other nucleotide sequences in the sample specify the same CDR3. The CDR3 DNA follows: TGTGCCAGCAGCCTCACAGGGGATGGCTACACCTTC. Amino acids: CASSLTGDGYTF. V gene TRBV7-9 combines with J gene TRBJ1-2; 7 bases are a match to TRBD1. After removal of 5 bases from V and 6 bases from J, the junction contained 3 bases not matched to a gene. CDR1 is SEHNR, CDR2 FQNEAQ, per germline (reference sequence). The CDR3 extends over 12 amino acids.